This T cell receptor (beta chain) emerged from a study of blood T cell repertoires in COVID-19. The CDR3 consists of 16 residues. Germline CDR1 reads SGHDN; CDR2 reads FVKESK. The V gene lost 5 bases and the J gene lost 4 bases, with 21 bases spanning the gap. Repertoires were generated with immunoSEQ multiplex PCR, while TCRdb's copy carries only in-frame clones and drops some. Found here are a few hundred thousand clones, around 85% of them singletons; the top ten hold 3% to 4.5%. The clonotype originates from a woman aged 18-29 years with acute or convalescent COVID-19. The J gene is TRBJ2-7, the V gene TRBV14, with D possibly matching TRBD1 (7 bases). The sample taken for sequencing was peripheral blood. CDR3 sequence reads: CASSGVGRRGPYEQYF. In DNA form, the CDR3 reads TGTGCCAGCAGCGGCGTGGGAAGGAGGGGGCCTTACGAGCAGTACTTC.